This T cell receptor (beta chain) was sequenced during a study of shared clonotypes between healthy human individuals. Study background: A donor's plate count was three for CD4 naive and three for CD4 memory; CD8 naive had two and CD8 memory one.

Trimming removed 5 bases from V and 0 bases from J, with 14 bases in between. CDR3 length: 16 residues. Germline CDR1 is MDHEN and CDR2 is SYDVKM. Profiled with immunoSEQ multiplex PCR; TCRdb holds only in-frame clones, not every one. In the table there are some 2.4 million clones, approximately 94% of which are singletons. All participating donors were Caucasian adults from Nashville, Tennessee. This clonotype originated in a young man in good health. Some clones in this sample may be carry-over from other donors' samples. Sequencing was carried out using naive CD4+ T cells from PBMCs. Subset described: CD45RA+ positively selected. The chain couples TRBV28 to TRBJ1-3; tentatively, D is TRBD1 (5 bases). CDR3 sequence (DNA): TGTGCCAGCAGTACACGGGGACCGTCCTCTGGAAACACCATATATTTT. As protein: CASSTRGPSSGNTIYF.